These T cell receptor beta chains were read from a single sample in a study of molecular identifiers for immune sequencing clone quantification. TCRdb reprocessed the PCR reads with MiXCR, giving one entry per CDR3 protein. The sample includes over 550,000 distinct CDR3 sequences, about 25% of them seen just once. Sequenced sample: naive CD8+ T cells from blood, with Jurkat cell RNA spiked in. The receptors shown here come from a human donor in good health. Some libraries in this study had Jurkat cell RNA spiked in. Each CDR3 is given with its conserved first and last residue. Each record gives: D gene, V gene, clone size, J gene, CDR3 DNA, CDR3 protein. A D gene is named only where the DNA matches it firmly. Rows give clone size only sometimes, using once, few, many, or a class for an expanded clone.

NA	TRBV19	few	TRBJ2-7	TGTGCCAGCCGGGGAAATGTGGGTTCCGAGCAGTACTTC	CASRGNVGSEQYF
NA	TRBV27	many	TRBJ2-3	TGTGCCAGCAGTTTAATTCCGGGAGCGGAAGATACGCAGTATTTT	CASSLIPGAEDTQYF
TRBD2	TRBV30	few	TRBJ2-1	TGTGCCTGGAGTGACCCAATTCTAGCGGGAGAATACAATGAGCAGTTCTTC	CAWSDPILAGEYNEQFF
NA	TRBV28	NA	TRBJ2-5	TGTGCCTCTCTCGGGGAGTACCAAGAGACCCAGTACTTC	CASLGEYQETQYF
NA	TRBV19	many	TRBJ2-7	TGTGCCAGTAGCCCATTAACAGCTGACGAGCAGTACTTC	CASSPLTADEQYF
NA	TRBV5-6	many	TRBJ2-3	TGTGCCAGCACCGCTTGGGTACGGATTAGCACAGATACGCAGTATTTT	CASTAWVRISTDTQYF
NA	TRBV7-2	many	TRBJ2-3	TGTGCCAGCAGCTCCGATGGAAGGTTAAACGCAGATACGCAGTATTTT	CASSSDGRLNADTQYF
NA	TRBV27	many	TRBJ1-5	TGTGCCAGCAGCCCCGGTTATAGCAATCAGCCCCAGCATTTT	CASSPGYSNQPQHF
NA	TRBV18	few	TRBJ2-7	TGTGCCAGCTCTCAAACCGGGACGGGCAACTACGAGCAGTACTTC	CASSQTGTGNYEQYF
NA	TRBV4-1	many	TRBJ1-1	TGCGCCAGCAGCGAAGGTATCGCAGGGATGAACACTGAAGCTTTCTTT	CASSEGIAGMNTEAFF
TRBD1	TRBV6-1	once	TRBJ2-1	TGTGCCGGCAGCGTTGACCCCTCCCCGGCGGGACAGGGGGGGAATGAGCAGTTCTTC	CAGSVDPSPAGQGGNEQFF
TRBD1	TRBV6-2/TRBV6-3	NA	TRBJ2-5	TGTGCCAGCAGGACTATAAGACAGGGGGAGACCCAGTACTTC	CASRTIRQGETQYF
TRBD2	TRBV6-5	NA	TRBJ2-7	TGTGCCAGCAGTCCTTTAGCGGGAGGGAGCTCCTACGAGCAGTACTTC	CASSPLAGGSSYEQYF
NA	TRBV10-2	many	TRBJ2-2	TGCGCCAGCAGTGAAGGGCAGGGGAGATACACCGGGGAGCTGTTTTTT	CASSEGQGRYTGELFF
NA	TRBV19	NA	TRBJ2-7	TGTGCCAGTAGTATCTCGGGCCGGACGTACGAGCAGTACTTC	CASSISGRTYEQYF
TRBD2	TRBV4-3	NA	TRBJ2-1	TGCGCCAGCAGCCAAGATCTGACTAGCCATCTGCTGGTCGATGAGCAGTTCTTC	CASSQDLTSHLLVDEQFF
TRBD2	TRBV24-1	many	TRBJ2-3	TGTGCCACCAATAGCGGGAGCACAGATACGCAGTATTTT	CATNSGSTDTQYF
NA	TRBV20-1	many	TRBJ1-5	TGCAGTGCTACCACGCCTGCAGGGAGTGATCAGCCCCAGCATTTT	CSATTPAGSDQPQHF
NA	TRBV7-9	NA	TRBJ1-5	TGTGCCAGCAGCCCCTACAGTTATAATCAGCCCCAGCATTTT	CASSPYSYNQPQHF
NA	TRBV27	few	TRBJ2-7	TGTGCCAGCAGGATCCACGATCAGGGAACCTACGAGCAGTACTTC	CASRIHDQGTYEQYF
NA	TRBV5-1	NA	TRBJ1-1	TGCGCCAGCAGCTTGGGGCCGATGAACACTGAAGCTCTCTTT	CASSLGPMNTEALF
NA	TRBV27	many	TRBJ1-5	TGTGCCAGCAGTTTAGCATCAGGGAACAATCAGCCCCAGCATTTT	CASSLASGNNQPQHF
TRBD1	TRBV7-8	few	TRBJ2-7	TGTGCCAGCAGCCCCATAGACAGGGGGAACTCCTACGAGCAGTACTTC	CASSPIDRGNSYEQYF
NA	TRBV27	many	TRBJ2-3	TGTGCCAGCAGTTTATTGGTCAGGTCCACAGATACGCAGTATTTT	CASSLLVRSTDTQYF
NA	TRBV3-1	few	TRBJ2-7	TGTGCCAGCAGCTCAAACCCGGGGGGCGTCTCCTACGAGCAGTACTTC	CASSSNPGGVSYEQYF
TRBD1	TRBV5-1	NA	TRBJ2-6	TGCGCCAGCAGCTGGGGGACAGTAAGCTCTGGGGCCAACGTCCTGACTTTC	CASSWGTVSSGANVLTF
NA	TRBV29-1	NA	TRBJ2-3	TGCAGCGTTTTGGGGATCCCGGTCACAGATATGCAGTGTTTT	CSVLGIPVTDMQCF
NA	TRBV7-9	many	TRBJ1-1	TGTGCCAGCAGCCCTTCGGCAGGGGTGAACACTGAAGCTTTCTTT	CASSPSAGVNTEAFF
NA	TRBV7-2	many	TRBJ2-7	TGTGCCAGCAGCCTCTCGGGCCTCCCCTACGAGCAGTACTTC	CASSLSGLPYEQYF
NA	TRBV3-2	few	TRBJ1-5	TGTGCCAGCAGCCAAGAACGGCCCGGGCTTGCGGGTCAGCCCCAGCATTTT	CASSQERPGLAGQPQHF
TRBD1	TRBV7-9	few	TRBJ2-1	TGTGCCAGCAGCCTCACAGGGGGCGTAGACAATGAGCAGTTCTTC	CASSLTGGVDNEQFF
NA	TRBV7-9	many	TRBJ1-1	TGTGCCAGCAGTCGGGACTTTGGAGGTACTGAAGCTTTCTTT	CASSRDFGGTEAFF
NA	TRBV28	NA	TRBJ2-7	TGTGCCAGCAGTCGACCGAGACAAACCGTTTCCTACGAGCAGTACTTC	CASSRPRQTVSYEQYF
NA	TRBV5-4	few	TRBJ2-3	TGTGCCAGCAGCTTGTATGGGGGCACGGCAGATACGCAGTATTTT	CASSLYGGTADTQYF
TRBD1	TRBV7-8	many	TRBJ1-2	TGTGCCAGCAACCCCGCCTCCGGGACAGGGGACTATGGCTACACCTTC	CASNPASGTGDYGYTF
NA	TRBV6-2/TRBV6-3	many	TRBJ1-5	TGTGCCAGCGGTGTCCCAGTCTGGCAGCCCCAGCATTTT	CASGVPVWQPQHF
NA	TRBV7-2	NA	TRBJ2-7	TGTGCCAGCAGCTTCTCCGGACAACTCTACGAGCAGTACTTC	CASSFSGQLYEQYF
TRBD1	TRBV5-4	many	TRBJ1-1	TGTGCCAGCAGCTCGAGGACGGACAGGGAGAACACTGAAGCTTTCTTT	CASSSRTDRENTEAFF
NA	TRBV4-1	NA	TRBJ2-7	TGCGCCAGCAGCCAAGAAAGGGGAATCTCGTACGAGCAGTACTTC	CASSQERGISYEQYF
TRBD1	TRBV5-1	many	TRBJ2-3	TGCGCCAGCAGCCCACTAACAGGGGGTGCAGATACGCAGTATTTT	CASSPLTGGADTQYF
NA	TRBV18	few	TRBJ2-7	TGTGCCAGCTCACCACTCTACCGCCCCTACGAGCAGTACTTC	CASSPLYRPYEQYF
NA	TRBV6-1	NA	TRBJ2-7	TGTGCCAGCAGTGACGGACAGTTATACGAGCAGTACTTC	CASSDGQLYEQYF
NA	TRBV12-3/TRBV12-4	many	TRBJ2-3	TGTGCCAGCAGTAGTCCTCCGGGGTCTAAAGATACGCAGTATTTT	CASSSPPGSKDTQYF
TRBD2	TRBV4-1	few	TRBJ2-1	TGCGCCAGCAGCCGGGGAGGACTAGCGGGAGGGCCTGATGAGCAGTTCTTC	CASSRGGLAGGPDEQFF
TRBD1	TRBV28	few	TRBJ2-1	TGTGCCAGCAGTTCTCGACAGGGAAGAACGCCTTACAATGAGCAGTTCTTC	CASSSRQGRTPYNEQFF
NA	TRBV14	many	TRBJ2-7	TGTGCCAGCAGCACCCGACCACCCACGTTCCAGTACTTC	CASSTRPPTFQYF
TRBD1	TRBV7-9	NA	TRBJ2-1	TGTGCCAGCAGCCTGGACAGGAGGAATGAGCAGTTCTTC	CASSLDRRNEQFF
TRBD1	TRBV6-5	many	TRBJ2-3	TGTGCCAGCAGCCCACTTGGACAGGGAAATACGCAGTATTTT	CASSPLGQGNTQYF
TRBD1	TRBV4-1	many	TRBJ2-7	TGCGCCAGCAGCGCACAGACAGGGATCTACGAGCAGTACTTC	CASSAQTGIYEQYF
NA	TRBV3-2	few	TRBJ2-6	TGTGCCAGCAGCCAAGAACCCAGGGGGCCGCCCAGTGCCAACGTCCTGACTTTC	CASSQEPRGPPSANVLTF
NA	TRBV5-6	NA	TRBJ2-2	TGTGCCAGGAGCTTGGATCCTGGGGAGCTGTTTTTT	CARSLDPGELFF
NA	TRBV5-1	few	TRBJ2-2	TGCGCCAGCAGCCCAATTCTCACCGGGGAGCTGTTTTTT	CASSPILTGELFF
TRBD2	TRBV5-1	few	TRBJ2-1	TGCGCCAGCAGCTTGGGACTAGCGGGGACCTACAATGAGCAGTTCTTC	CASSLGLAGTYNEQFF
TRBD2	TRBV4-1	many	TRBJ2-3	TGCGCCAGCAGCCAACATGGACTAGCGGGAGTCACAGATACGCAGTATTTT	CASSQHGLAGVTDTQYF
NA	TRBV30	many	TRBJ2-3	TGTGCCTGGGAGGGATCTCCTAGCACAGATACGCAGTATTTT	CAWEGSPSTDTQYF